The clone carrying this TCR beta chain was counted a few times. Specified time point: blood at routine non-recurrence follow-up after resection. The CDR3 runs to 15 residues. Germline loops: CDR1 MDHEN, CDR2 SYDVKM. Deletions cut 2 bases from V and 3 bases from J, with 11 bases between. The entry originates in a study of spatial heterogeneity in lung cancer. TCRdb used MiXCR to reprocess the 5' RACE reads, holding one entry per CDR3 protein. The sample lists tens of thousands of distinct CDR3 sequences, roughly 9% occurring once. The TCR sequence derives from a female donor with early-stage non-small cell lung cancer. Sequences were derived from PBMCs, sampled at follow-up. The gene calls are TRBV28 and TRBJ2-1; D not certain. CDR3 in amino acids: CASSLPDGGYNEQFF. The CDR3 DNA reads TGTGCCAGCAGTTTACCGGACGGCGGCTACAATGAGCAGTTCTTC.